These 5 T cell receptor beta chains were sequenced from one sample in a study of Graves' ophthalmopathy and Graves' hyperthyroidism. Amplification of TCR beta CDR3 regions used RNA transcripts. HTBI-primed first-round RT-PCR preceded second-round multiplex PCR. MiXCR was run by TCRdb on the multiplex PCR reads, yielding one entry per CDR3 protein. The sample records around 520,000 distinct CDR3 sequences, less than 45% being singletons. Sequencing was carried out using peripheral blood or thyroid tissue (not recorded which). These receptors all come from an adult man with Graves' hyperthyroidism.

A note on this clonotype: It may be a read error: a sequence one base away is much more abundant. CDR3 coding DNA: TGTGCCAGTAGTCGATACGGCTCCTACGAGCAGTACTTC. Translation gives CASSRYGSYEQYF. This rearrangement joins TRBV19 to TRBJ2-7; D ambiguous. Germline loops: CDR1 LNHDA, CDR2 SQIVND (reference sequence). V was shortened by 5 bases and J by 0 bases, with 8 bases between the two germline ends. The CDR3 runs to 13 residues.

The chain has TRBV6-5 and TRBJ1-1, with unresolved D. CDR3 length: 15 residues. The V gene's germline CDR1 is MNHEY and CDR2 SVGAGI. V dropped 5 bases and J dropped 1 base, with 14 bases sitting between them. The CDR3 bases are TGTGCCAGCAGTGCTGACCGCTTAGGGAACACTGAAGCTTTCTTT. It yields the protein CASSADRLGNTEAFF.

This chain's CDR3 is CATSDITDTQYF. CDR3 in DNA: TGTGCCACCAGTGATATCACAGATACGCAGTATTTT. V usage is TRBV24-1 and J usage is TRBJ2-3; D unclear. V was trimmed by 3 bases and J by 2 bases, leaving 2 bases between them. The CDR3 has 12 residues. Germline CDR1 is KGHDR and CDR2 is SFDVKD.

Concerning this clonotype: At one end, the junction sequence differs from germline, possibly due to a read error. The V call is TRBV25-1, the J call TRBJ2-5; TRBD2 matches at 9 bases. The CDR3 extends over 16 amino acids. CDR1 MGHDK and CDR2 SYGVNS come from the germline V gene. The CDR3 nucleotides read TGTACCAGTGATTTGGGGGTAGCGGGGGACCAAGAGACCCAGTACTTC. Translation: CTSDLGVAGDQETQYF.

This clonotype was observed a few times. This rearrangement joins TRBV7-2 to TRBJ2-7; 7 bases fit TRBD1. V lost 1 base and J lost 0; bases outside the gene matches: 24. The germline CDR1 and CDR2 sequences are SGHTA and FQGNSA. The CDR3 covers 22 residues. The CDR3: CASSLGGPGTASNRFSSYEQYF. CDR3 DNA: TGTGCCAGCAGCTTAGGTGGTCCCGGGACAGCAAGTAATAGATTCTCCTCCTACGAGCAGTACTTC.